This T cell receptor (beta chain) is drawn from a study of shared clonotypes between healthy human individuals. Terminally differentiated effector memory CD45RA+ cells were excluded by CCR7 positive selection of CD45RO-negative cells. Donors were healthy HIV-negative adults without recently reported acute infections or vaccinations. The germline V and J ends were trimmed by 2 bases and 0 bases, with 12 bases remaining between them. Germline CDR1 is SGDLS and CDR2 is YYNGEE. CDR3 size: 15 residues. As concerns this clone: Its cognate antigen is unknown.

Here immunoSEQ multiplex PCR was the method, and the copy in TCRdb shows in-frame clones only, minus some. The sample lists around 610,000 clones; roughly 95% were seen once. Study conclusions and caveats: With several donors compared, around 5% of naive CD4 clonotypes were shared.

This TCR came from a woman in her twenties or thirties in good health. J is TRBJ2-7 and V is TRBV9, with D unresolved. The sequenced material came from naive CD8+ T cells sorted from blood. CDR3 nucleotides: TGTGCCAGCAGCGTCAGTTCAGCAGTCTCCTACGAGCAGTACTTC. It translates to CASSVSSAVSYEQYF.